Below, 17 T cell receptor beta chains from the same sample are listed, as sequenced in a study of OX40 agonist ivuxolimab in advanced cancers. The protocol was immunoSEQ multiplex PCR, while the TCRdb copy is restricted to in-frame clones and leaves out a portion. The top ten hold around 2% of the sample, which has some 60,000 clones, approximately 87% seen once. This sample comprised CD4+ or CD8+ T cells sorted from blood, obtained in a trial of the OX40 agonist ivuxolimab. These receptors were taken from an adult with an advanced solid tumor such as melanoma, head and neck, liver or kidney cancer.

V is TRBV6-5 and J is TRBJ2-3; 7 positions agree with TRBD2. The trim removed 4 bases at V and 4 bases at J, leaving 5 bases unmatched. Germline values: CDR1 MNHEY, CDR2 SVGAGI. The CDR3 runs 14 residues. The CDR3 reads CASSLSGNADTQYF. CDR3 in DNA: TGTGCCAGCAGTTTAAGCGGGAACGCAGATACGCAGTATTTT.

V usage is TRBV5-5 and J usage is TRBJ2-5; 10 positions match TRBD1. The CDR3 is made up of 18 amino acids. The germline CDR1 and CDR2 sequences are SGHKS and YYEKEE (reference sequence). Unmatched junction bases numbered 13, after V lost 0 bases and J lost 5 bases. This chain's CDR3 is CASSLVGTGAHPGETQYF. Here the CDR3 DNA reads TGTGCCAGCAGCTTGGTCGGGACAGGGGCCCACCCTGGGGAGACCCAGTACTTC.

The chain joins TRBV7-2 to TRBJ2-7, with a tentative D call TRBD2 (6 bases). Trimming left V 6 bases short and J 5 bases short, with 14 bases between. The CDR3 runs to 13 residues. Germline V gene sequence: CDR1 SGHTA, CDR2 FQGNSA. CDR3 region: CASSQSSDHEQYF. In nucleotides, the CDR3 is TGTGCCAGCAGTCAATCTAGCGACCACGAGCAGTACTTC.

The chain carries TRBV5-4 and TRBJ2-7, with TRBD2 identical over 7 bases. The germline CDR1 and CDR2 sequences are SGHNT and YYREEE (reference sequence). V was clipped by 4 bases and J by 2 bases; unmatched bases: 6. The CDR3 has 14 residues. Here the CDR3 DNA reads TGTGCCAGCAGCCCCGGGAGGCCAACCTACGAGCAGTACTTC. Translation: CASSPGRPTYEQYF.

The genes are TRBV5-1 and TRBJ1-4, with D maybe TRBD1 (5 bases). CDR3 size: 15 residues. CDR1 SGHRS and CDR2 YFSETQ come from the germline V gene. Deletions cut 4 bases from V and 0 bases from J, with 10 bases between. CDR3 loop: CASSLRGSTNEKLFF. The CDR3 DNA sequence: TGCGCCAGCAGCCTAAGGGGTTCAACTAATGAAAAACTGTTTTTT.

The rearrangement uses TRBV7-3 and TRBJ2-4; possibly TRBD1 for D (5 bases). There are 14 residues in the CDR3. Per the germline V gene, CDR1 is SGHTA and CDR2 is FQGTGA. V was pared by 2 bases and J by 5 bases, with 10 bases between. DNA of the CDR3: TGTGCCAGCAGCTTAGGGCAGGGCGAAAACATTCAGTACTTC. It is translated as CASSLGQGENIQYF. The entire variable domain, with the rest obtained from reference TRBV7-3 and TRBJ2-4, is as follows: GAGVSQTPSNKVTEKGKYVELRCDPISGHTALYWYRQSLGQGPEFLIYFQGTGAADDSGLPNDRFFAVRPEGSVSTLKIQRTERGDSAVYLCASSLGQGENIQYFGAGTRLSVL.

The chain combines TRBV5-4 with TRBJ2-7, with D maybe TRBD2 (5 bases). V lost 4 bases to trimming and J lost 2 bases, with 13 bases between them. The CDR3 has 14 amino acids. Germline CDR1 and CDR2: SGHNT and YYREEE (reference sequence). In nucleotides, the CDR3 is TGTGCCAGCAGCCCAAGCGGTCCGCCCTACGAGCAGTACTTC. Its translation: CASSPSGPPYEQYF.

The count of this clone is one. V usage is TRBV6-5 and J usage is TRBJ1-6; weak D call: TRBD1 (6 bases). The CDR3 length is 14 residues. In germline, CDR1 is MNHEY, CDR2 SVGAGI. V was pared by 6 bases and J by 3 bases, with 9 bases between. CDR3 nucleotides: TGTGCCAGCAGCCGGACAGTCTATAATTCACCCCTCCACTTT. Its translation is CASSRTVYNSPLHF.

The rearrangement links TRBV30 to TRBJ2-1; 7 bases map to TRBD1. Germline trimming cut 4 bases from V and 5 bases from J; bases unmatched to any gene: 8. The CDR3 covers 14 residues. In germline, CDR1 is GTSNPN, CDR2 SVGIG (reference sequence). DNA of the CDR3: TGTGCCTGGAATCCCGGGACAGTAAACAATGAGCAGTTCTTC. This sequence encodes CAWNPGTVNNEQFF.

This chain uses TRBV28 with TRBJ1-3; D is ambiguous. Germline V CDR1 and CDR2: MDHEN, SYDVKM. V was clipped by 3 bases and J by 2 bases, with 11 bases between them. The CDR3 covers 15 residues. CDR3 DNA sequence: TGTGCCAGCAGTTTCCTGGTGGGCCCTGGAAACACCATATATTTT. Translating gives CASSFLVGPGNTIYF. The full variable domain, with the rest looked up from reference TRBV28 and TRBJ1-3, is DVKVTQSSRYLVKRTGEKVFLECVQDMDHENMFWYRQDPGLGLRLIYFSYDVKMKEKGDIPEGYSVSREKKERFSLILESASTNQTSMYLCASSFLVGPGNTIYFGEGSWLTVV.

This clone was observed once. V is TRBV7-3 and J is TRBJ2-3; TRBD2 matches at 9 bases. The CDR3 extends over 18 amino acids. Germline CDR1 reads SGHTA; CDR2 reads FQGTGA. The V gene end was trimmed by 5 bases and the J gene end by 0 bases; junction bases not matched to a gene: 12. CDR3 amino acids: CASSRMGGGAASTDTQYF. In DNA form, the CDR3 reads TGTGCCAGCAGCCGGATGGGCGGGGGGGCCGCTAGCACAGATACGCAGTATTTT.

The chain is built from TRBV18 and TRBJ1-2, with no clear D. From germline, CDR1 is KGHSH and CDR2 LQKENI. CDR3 length equals 13 residues. Trimming removed 1 base at V and 6 bases at J, with 9 bases between. The CDR3 DNA reads TGTGCCAGCTCACCACAGGAAGCCGATGGCTACACCTTC. It translates to CASSPQEADGYTF.

V and J are TRBV10-3 and TRBJ2-1; 7 positions match TRBD2. The length of the CDR3 is 15 residues. With V trimmed by 4 bases and J by 7 bases, 10 bases remained unmatched. Germline loops: CDR1 ENHRY, CDR2 SYGVKD. The CDR3, as DNA: TGTGCCATCAGTGTGAAGACTAGCCCCTTTAATGAGCAGTTCTTC. This translates into CAISVKTSPFNEQFF.

The chain employs TRBV4-2 and TRBJ2-5; 7 bases map to TRBD2. Trimming at V came to 0 bases and at J to 2 bases, leaving 9 bases not matched to a gene. Germline-derived CDR1 and CDR2 are LGHNA and YNFKEQ. This CDR3 comprises 17 residues. The CDR3 protein is CASSQDRTSGDQETQYF. The CDR3 region has the DNA TGTGCCAGCAGCCAAGACCGTACCAGCGGGGATCAAGAGACCCAGTACTTC.

The chain combines TRBV15 with TRBJ2-7; 7 nucleotides line up with TRBD2. The CDR3 totals 17 residues. J lost 4 bases, V lost 0 bases, and 12 bases had no gene match. CDR1 is LNHNV, CDR2 YYDKDF, per germline (reference sequence). DNA for the CDR3: TGTGCCACCAGCAGAGACCGCCCGACTAGCAGAGTTTACGAGCAGTACTTC. Translation: CATSRDRPTSRVYEQYF. The full variable domain, rest sourced from reference TRBV15 and TRBJ2-7, is DAMVIQNPRYQVTQFGKPVTLSCSQTLNHNVMYWYQQKSSQAPKLLFHYYDKDFNNEADTPDNFQSRRPNTSFCFLDIRSPGLGDTAMYLCATSRDRPTSRVYEQYFGPGTRLTVT.

CDR3: CASSPTQGDPYEQYF. In nucleotides, the CDR3 is TGTGCCAGCAGCCCCACACAGGGGGACCCCTACGAGCAGTACTTC. The chain has TRBV7-2 and TRBJ2-7; 8 positions match TRBD1. The CDR3 extends over 15 amino acids. V shed 5 bases, J shed 2 bases, and the junction held 8 bases outside the gene matches. Germline V gene data show CDR1 as SGHTA and CDR2 as FQGNSA.

The sample holds a few counts of this clone. The chain combines TRBV2 with TRBJ1-2, with D unresolved. The V end was cut by 2 bases, the J end by 2 bases, with 6 bases between. This CDR3 region has 13 residues. The germline gives CDR1 SNHLY, CDR2 FYNNEI. The CDR3 DNA follows: TGTGCCAGCAGTGAATCGGGGAACTATGGCTACACCTTC. Amino acids: CASSESGNYGYTF.